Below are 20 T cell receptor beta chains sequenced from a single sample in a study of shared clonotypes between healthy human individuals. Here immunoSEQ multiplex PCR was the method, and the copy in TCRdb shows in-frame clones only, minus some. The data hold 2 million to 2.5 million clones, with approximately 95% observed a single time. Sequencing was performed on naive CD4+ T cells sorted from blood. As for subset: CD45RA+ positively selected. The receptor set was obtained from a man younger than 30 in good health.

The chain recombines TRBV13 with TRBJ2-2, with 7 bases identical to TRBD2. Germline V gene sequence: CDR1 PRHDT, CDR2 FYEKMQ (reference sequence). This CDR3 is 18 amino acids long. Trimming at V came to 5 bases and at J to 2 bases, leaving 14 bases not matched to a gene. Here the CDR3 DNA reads TGTGCCAGCAGCCCTCACCCATCTAGCGGAGTAAACACCGGGGAGCTGTTTTTT. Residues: CASSPHPSSGVNTGELFF.

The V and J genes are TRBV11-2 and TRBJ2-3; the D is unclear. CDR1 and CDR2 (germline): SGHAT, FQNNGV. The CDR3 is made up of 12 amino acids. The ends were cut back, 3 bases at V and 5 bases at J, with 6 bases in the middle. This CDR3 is CASSLPRDTQYF. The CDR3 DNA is TGTGCCAGCAGCTTGCCCCGAGATACGCAGTATTTT.

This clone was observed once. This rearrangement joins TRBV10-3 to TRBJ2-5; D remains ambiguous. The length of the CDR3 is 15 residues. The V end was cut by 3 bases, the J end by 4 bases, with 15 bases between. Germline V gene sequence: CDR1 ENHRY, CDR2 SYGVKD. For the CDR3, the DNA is TGTGCCATCAGTGAAACCCCAGTAGCATCAGAGACCCAGTACTTC. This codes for CAISETPVASETQYF.

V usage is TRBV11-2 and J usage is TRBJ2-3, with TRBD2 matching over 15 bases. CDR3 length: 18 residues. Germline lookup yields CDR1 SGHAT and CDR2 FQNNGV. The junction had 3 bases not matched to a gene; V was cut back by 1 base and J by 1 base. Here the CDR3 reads CASSLGTSGRGGTDTQYF. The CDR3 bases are TGTGCCAGCAGCTTAGGGACTAGCGGGAGGGGGGGCACAGATACGCAGTATTTT.

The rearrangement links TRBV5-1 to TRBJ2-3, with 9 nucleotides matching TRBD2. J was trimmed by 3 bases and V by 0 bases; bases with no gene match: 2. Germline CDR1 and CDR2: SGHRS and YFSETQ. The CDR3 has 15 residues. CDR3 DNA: TGCGCCAGCAGCTTGGGGACTAGCGTTACAGATACGCAGTATTTT. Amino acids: CASSLGTSVTDTQYF.

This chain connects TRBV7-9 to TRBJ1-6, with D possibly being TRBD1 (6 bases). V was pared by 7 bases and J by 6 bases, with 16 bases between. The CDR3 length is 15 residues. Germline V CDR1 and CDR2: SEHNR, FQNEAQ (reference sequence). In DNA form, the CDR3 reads TGTGCCAGCACCACCTGGGCAGGGGTTAATTCACCCCTCCACTTT. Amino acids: CASTTWAGVNSPLHF.

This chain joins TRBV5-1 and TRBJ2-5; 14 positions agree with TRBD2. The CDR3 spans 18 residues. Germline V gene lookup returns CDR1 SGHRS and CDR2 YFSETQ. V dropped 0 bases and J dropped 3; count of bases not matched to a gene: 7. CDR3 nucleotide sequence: TGCGCCAGCAGCTTGGCCGGGACTAGCGGGAGAAGGGAAGAGACCCAGTACTTC. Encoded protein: CASSLAGTSGRREETQYF.

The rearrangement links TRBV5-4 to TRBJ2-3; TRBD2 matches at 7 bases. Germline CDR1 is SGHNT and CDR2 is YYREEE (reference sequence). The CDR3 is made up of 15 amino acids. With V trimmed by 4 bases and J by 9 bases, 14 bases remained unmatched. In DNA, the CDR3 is TGTGCCAGCAGCCTTCCTAGCGGAGCGACCAAGACGCAGTATTTT. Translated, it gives CASSLPSGATKTQYF.

This CDR3 is CASIGSGKNEQFF. The CDR3 DNA reads as TGTGCCAGCATAGGTAGCGGGAAGAATGAGCAGTTCTTC. The chain employs TRBV6-5 and TRBJ2-1; 8 bases map to TRBD2. Per the germline V gene, CDR1 is MNHEY and CDR2 is SVGAGI. Trimming cost V 7 bases and J 7 bases; bases outside gene matches: 6. This CDR3 comprises 13 residues.

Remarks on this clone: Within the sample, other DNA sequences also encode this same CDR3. Here the CDR3 DNA reads TGCGCCAGCAGCGGGACTAGCGGTTCCTACGAGCAGTACTTC. This encodes CASSGTSGSYEQYF. The J gene is TRBJ2-7, the V gene TRBV5-1; 11 bases are shared with TRBD2. V shed 4 bases and J 1 base; nucleotides not matched to a gene: 1. Germline V gives CDR1 SGHRS, CDR2 YFSETQ. CDR3 length equals 14 residues.

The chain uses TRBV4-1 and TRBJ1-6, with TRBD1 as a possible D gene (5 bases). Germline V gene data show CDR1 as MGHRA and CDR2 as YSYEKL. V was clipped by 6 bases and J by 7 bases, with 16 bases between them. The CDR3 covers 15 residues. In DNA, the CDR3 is TGCGCCAGCAGTCTATCGGGGGATCTAAATTCACCCCTCCACTTT. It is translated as CASSLSGDLNSPLHF.

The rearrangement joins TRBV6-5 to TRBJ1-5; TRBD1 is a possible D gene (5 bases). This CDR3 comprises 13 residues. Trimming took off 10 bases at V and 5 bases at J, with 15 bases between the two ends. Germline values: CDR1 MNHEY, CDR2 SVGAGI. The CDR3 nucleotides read TGTGCCACCGGAAGGGACGGGGATCAGCCCCAGCATTTT. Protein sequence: CATGRDGDQPQHF.

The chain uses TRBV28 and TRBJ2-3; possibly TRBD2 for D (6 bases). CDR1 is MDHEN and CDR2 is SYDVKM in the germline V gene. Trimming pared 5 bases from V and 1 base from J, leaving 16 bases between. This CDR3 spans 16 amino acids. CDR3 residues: CASSIAAAGRTDTQYF. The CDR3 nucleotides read TGTGCCAGCAGTATCGCAGCGGCGGGACGCACAGATACGCAGTATTTT. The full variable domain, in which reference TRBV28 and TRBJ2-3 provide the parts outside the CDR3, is DVKVTQSSRYLVKRTGEKVFLECVQDMDHENMFWYRQDPGLGLRLIYFSYDVKMKEKGDIPEGYSVSREKKERFSLILESASTNQTSMYLCASSIAAAGRTDTQYFGPGTRLTVL.

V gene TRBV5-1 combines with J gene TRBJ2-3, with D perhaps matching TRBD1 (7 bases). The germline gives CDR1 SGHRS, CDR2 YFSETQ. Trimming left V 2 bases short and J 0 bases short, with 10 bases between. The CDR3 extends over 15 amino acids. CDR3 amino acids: CASSFPGGSTDTQYF. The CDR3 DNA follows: TGCGCCAGCAGCTTCCCAGGGGGGAGCACAGATACGCAGTATTTT.

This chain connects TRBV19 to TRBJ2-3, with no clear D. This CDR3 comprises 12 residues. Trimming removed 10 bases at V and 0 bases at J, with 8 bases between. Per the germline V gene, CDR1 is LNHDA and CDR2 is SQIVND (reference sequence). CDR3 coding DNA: TGTGCCATCTCGGACAGCACAGATACGCAGTATTTT. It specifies CAISDSTDTQYF.

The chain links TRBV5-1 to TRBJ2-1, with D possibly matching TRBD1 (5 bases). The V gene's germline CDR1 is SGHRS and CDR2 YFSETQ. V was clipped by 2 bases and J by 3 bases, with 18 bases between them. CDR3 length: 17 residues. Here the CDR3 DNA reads TGCGCCAGCAGCTTCGTGGTGTTGGGGCAACACTACAATGAGCAGTTCTTC. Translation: CASSFVVLGQHYNEQFF.

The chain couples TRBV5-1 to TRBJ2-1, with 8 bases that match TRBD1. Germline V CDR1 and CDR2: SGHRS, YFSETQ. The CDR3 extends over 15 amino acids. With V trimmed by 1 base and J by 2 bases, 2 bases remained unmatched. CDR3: CASSLPGGPYNEQFF. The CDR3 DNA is TGCGCCAGCAGCTTGCCAGGGGGCCCCTACAATGAGCAGTTCTTC.

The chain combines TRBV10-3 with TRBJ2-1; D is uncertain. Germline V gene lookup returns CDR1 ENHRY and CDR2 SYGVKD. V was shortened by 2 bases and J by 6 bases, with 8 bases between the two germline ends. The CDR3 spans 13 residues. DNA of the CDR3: TGTGCCATCAGTGAGGGTGGCCCCAATGAGCAGTTCTTC. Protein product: CAISEGGPNEQFF.

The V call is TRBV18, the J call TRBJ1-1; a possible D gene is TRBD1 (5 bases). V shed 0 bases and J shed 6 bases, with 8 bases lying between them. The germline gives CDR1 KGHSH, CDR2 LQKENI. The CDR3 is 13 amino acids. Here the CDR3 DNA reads TGTGCCAGCTCACCACCGAGGACACCTGAAGCTTTCTTT. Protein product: CASSPPRTPEAFF. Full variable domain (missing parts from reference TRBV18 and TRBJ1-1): NAGVMQNPRHLVRRRGQEARLRCSPMKGHSHVYWYRQLPEEGLKFMVYLQKENIIDESGMPKERFSAEFPKEGPSILRIQQVVRGDSAAYFCASSPPRTPEAFFGQGTRLTVV.

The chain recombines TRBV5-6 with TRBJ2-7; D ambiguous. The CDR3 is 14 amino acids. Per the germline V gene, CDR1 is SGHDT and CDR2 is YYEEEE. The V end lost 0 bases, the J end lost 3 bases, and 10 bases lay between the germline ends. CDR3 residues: CASSLVRDDYEQYF. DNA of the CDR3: TGTGCCAGCAGCTTGGTGCGAGATGACTACGAGCAGTACTTC.